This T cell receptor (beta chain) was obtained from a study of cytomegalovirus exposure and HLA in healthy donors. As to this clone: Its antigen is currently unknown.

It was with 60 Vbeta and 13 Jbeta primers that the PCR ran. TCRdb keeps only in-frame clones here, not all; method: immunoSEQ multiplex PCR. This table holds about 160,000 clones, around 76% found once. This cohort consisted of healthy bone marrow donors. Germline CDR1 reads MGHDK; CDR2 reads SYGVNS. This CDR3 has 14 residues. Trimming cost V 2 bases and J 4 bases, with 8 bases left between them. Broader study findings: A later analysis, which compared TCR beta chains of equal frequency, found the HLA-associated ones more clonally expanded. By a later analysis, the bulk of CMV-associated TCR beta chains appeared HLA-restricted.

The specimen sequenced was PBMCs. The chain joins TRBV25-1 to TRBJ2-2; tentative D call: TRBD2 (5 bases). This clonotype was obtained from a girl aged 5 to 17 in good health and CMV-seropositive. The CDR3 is CASSEGLSTGELFF. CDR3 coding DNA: TGTGCCAGCAGTGAAGGACTTTCCACCGGGGAGCTGTTTTTT.